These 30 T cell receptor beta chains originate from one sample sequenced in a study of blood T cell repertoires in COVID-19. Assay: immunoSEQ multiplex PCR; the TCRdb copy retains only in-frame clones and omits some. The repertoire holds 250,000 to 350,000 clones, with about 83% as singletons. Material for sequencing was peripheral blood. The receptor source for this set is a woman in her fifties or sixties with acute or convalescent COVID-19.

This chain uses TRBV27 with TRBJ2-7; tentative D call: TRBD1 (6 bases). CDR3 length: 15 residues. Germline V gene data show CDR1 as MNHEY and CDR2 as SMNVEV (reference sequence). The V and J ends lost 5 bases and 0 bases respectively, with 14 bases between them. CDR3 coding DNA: TGTGCCAGCAGTCTTCAGGGGCAGAGCTCCTACGAGCAGTACTTC. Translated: CASSLQGQSSYEQYF.

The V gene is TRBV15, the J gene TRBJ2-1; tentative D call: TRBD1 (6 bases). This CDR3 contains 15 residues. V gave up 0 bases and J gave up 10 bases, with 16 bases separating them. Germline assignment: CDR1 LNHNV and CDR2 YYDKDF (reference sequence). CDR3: CATSRDLGDTQEQFF. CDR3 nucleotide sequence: TGTGCCACCAGCAGAGATCTGGGGGACACCCAGGAGCAGTTCTTC. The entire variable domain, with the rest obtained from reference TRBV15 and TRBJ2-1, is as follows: DAMVIQNPRYQVTQFGKPVTLSCSQTLNHNVMYWYQQKSSQAPKLLFHYYDKDFNNEADTPDNFQSRRPNTSFCFLDIRSPGLGDTAMYLCATSRDLGDTQEQFFGPGTRLTVL.

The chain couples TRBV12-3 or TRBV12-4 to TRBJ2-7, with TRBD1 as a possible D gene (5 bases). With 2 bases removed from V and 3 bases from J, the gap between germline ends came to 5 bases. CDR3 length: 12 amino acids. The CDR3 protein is CASSLQGYEQYF. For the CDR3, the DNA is TGTGCCAGCAGTTTACAGGGCTACGAGCAGTACTTC.

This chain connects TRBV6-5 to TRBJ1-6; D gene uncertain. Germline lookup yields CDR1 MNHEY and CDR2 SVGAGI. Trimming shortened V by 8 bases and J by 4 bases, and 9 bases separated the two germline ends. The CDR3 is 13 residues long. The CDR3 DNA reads TGTGCCAGCCGCCCCAGATATAATTCACCCCTCCACTTT. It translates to CASRPRYNSPLHF.

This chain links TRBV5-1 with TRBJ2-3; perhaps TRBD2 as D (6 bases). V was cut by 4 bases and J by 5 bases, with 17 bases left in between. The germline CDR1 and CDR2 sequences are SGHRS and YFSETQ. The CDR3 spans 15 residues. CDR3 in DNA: TGCGCCAGCAGCCTGGGGGAGGTGTGGGGAGATACGCAGTATTTT. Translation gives CASSLGEVWGDTQYF.

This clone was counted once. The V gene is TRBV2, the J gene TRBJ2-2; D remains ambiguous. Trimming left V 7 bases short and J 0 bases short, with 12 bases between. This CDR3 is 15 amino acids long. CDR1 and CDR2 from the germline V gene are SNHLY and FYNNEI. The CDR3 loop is CASTPSLANTGELFF. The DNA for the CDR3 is TGTGCCAGCACCCCCTCCCTAGCGAACACCGGGGAGCTGTTTTTT.

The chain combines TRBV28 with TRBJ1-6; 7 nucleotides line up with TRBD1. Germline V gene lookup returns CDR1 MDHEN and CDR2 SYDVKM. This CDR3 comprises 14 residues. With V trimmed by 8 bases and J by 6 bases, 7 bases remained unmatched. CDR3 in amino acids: CASGLTGPNSPLHF. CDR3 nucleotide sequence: TGTGCCAGCGGATTGACAGGGCCTAATTCACCCCTCCACTTT.

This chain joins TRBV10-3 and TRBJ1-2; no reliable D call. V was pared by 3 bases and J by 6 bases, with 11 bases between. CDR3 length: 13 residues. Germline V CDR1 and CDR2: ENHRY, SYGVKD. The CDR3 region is CAISDPLRDGYTF. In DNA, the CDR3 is TGTGCCATCAGTGATCCTTTGAGGGATGGCTACACCTTC.

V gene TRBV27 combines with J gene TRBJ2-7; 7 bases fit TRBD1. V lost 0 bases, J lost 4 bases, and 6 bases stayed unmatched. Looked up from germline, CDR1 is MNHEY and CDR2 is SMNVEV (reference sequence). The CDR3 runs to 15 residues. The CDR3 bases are TGTGCCAGCAGTTTATCGGCCCCAGGGGGATACGAGCAGTACTTC. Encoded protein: CASSLSAPGGYEQYF.

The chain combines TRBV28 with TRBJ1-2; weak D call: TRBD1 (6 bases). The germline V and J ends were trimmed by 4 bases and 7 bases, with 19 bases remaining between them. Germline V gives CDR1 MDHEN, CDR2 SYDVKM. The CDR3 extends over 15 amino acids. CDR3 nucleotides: TGTGCCAGCAGTTGGAACAGGGATCATTGGTCTGGCTACACCTTC. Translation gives CASSWNRDHWSGYTF.

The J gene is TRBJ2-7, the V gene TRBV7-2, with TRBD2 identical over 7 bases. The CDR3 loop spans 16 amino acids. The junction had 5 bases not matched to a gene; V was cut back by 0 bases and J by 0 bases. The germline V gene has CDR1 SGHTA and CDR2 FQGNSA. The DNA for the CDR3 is TGTGCCAGCAGCTTAGCCGGCGGGGGAAGCTCCTACGAGCAGTACTTC. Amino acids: CASSLAGGGSSYEQYF. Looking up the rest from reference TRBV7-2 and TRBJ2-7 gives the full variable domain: GAGVSQSPSNKVTEKGKDVELRCDPISGHTALYWYRQSLGQGLEFLIYFQGNSAPDKSGLPSDRFSAERTGGSVSTLTIQRTQQEDSAVYLCASSLAGGGSSYEQYFGPGTRLTVT.

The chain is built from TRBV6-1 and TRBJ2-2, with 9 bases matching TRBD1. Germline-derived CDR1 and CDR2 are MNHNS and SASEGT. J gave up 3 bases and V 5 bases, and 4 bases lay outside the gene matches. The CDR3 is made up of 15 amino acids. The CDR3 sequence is CASSQGQGDTGELFF. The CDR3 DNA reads TGTGCCAGCAGTCAGGGACAGGGAGACACCGGGGAGCTGTTTTTT.

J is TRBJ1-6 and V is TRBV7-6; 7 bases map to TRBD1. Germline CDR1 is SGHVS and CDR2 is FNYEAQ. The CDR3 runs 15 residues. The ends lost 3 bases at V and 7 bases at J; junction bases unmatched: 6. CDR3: CASSFKGGRNSPLHF. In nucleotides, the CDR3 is TGTGCCAGCAGCTTCAAAGGGGGCCGAAATTCACCCCTCCACTTT.

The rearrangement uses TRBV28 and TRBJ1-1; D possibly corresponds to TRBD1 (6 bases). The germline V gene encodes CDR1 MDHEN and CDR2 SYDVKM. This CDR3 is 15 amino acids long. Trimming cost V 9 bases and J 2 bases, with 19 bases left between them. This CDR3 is CASTQHDRSNTEAFF. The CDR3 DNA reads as TGTGCCAGTACCCAACATGACAGGTCAAACACTGAAGCTTTCTTT.

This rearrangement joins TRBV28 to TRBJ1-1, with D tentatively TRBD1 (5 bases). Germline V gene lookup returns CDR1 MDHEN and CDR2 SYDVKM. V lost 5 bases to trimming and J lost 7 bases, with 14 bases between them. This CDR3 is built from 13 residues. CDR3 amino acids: CASSVDRKIEAFF. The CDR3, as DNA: TGTGCCAGCAGTGTAGACAGAAAAATTGAAGCTTTCTTT.

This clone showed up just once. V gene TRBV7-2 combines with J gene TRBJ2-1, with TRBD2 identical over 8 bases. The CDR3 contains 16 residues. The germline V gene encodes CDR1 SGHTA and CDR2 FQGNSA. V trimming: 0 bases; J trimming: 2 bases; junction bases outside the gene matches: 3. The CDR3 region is CASSLAGSGTYNEQFF. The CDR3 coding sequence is TGTGCCAGCAGCTTAGCTGGTAGCGGGACCTACAATGAGCAGTTCTTC. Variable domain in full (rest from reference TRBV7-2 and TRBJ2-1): GAGVSQSPSNKVTEKGKDVELRCDPISGHTALYWYRQSLGQGLEFLIYFQGNSAPDKSGLPSDRFSAERTGGSVSTLTIQRTQQEDSAVYLCASSLAGSGTYNEQFFGPGTRLTVL.

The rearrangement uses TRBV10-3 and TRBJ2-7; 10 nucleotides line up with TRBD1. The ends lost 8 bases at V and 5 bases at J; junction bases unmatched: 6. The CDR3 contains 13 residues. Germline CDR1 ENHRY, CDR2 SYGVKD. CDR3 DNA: TGTGCCATCGGGCGTGGACAGGGGGACGAGCAGTACTTC. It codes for CAIGRGQGDEQYF.

DNA for the CDR3: TGCGCCAGCCGGCAGGGGGCAGACTATGGCTACACCTTC. Protein product: CASRQGADYGYTF. V and J are TRBV5-1 and TRBJ1-2; 8 bases agree with TRBD1. The V gene's germline CDR1 is SGHRS and CDR2 YFSETQ. Trimming cost V 7 bases and J 3 bases; bases outside gene matches: 5. The CDR3 covers 13 residues.

CDR3 nucleotides: TGTGCCAGCAGTTCACTCACAGGGGACACTGAAGCTTTCTTT. Amino acids: CASSSLTGDTEAFF. V gene TRBV6-6 combines with J gene TRBJ1-1, with 7 bases matching TRBD1. The V gene end was trimmed by 4 bases and the J gene end by 3 bases; junction bases not matched to a gene: 5. Looked up from germline, CDR1 is MNHNY and CDR2 is SVGAGI (reference sequence). The CDR3 sequence is 14 residues long.

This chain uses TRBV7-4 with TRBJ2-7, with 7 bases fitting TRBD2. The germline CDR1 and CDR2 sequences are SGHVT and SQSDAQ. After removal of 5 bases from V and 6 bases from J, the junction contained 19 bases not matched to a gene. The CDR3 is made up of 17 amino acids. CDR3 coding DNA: TGTGCCAGCAGCCCCCAAGGGGCTAGCGGCCATAAGTGCGAGCAGTACTTC. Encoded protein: CASSPQGASGHKCEQYF. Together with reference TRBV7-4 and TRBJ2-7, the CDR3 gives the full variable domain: GAGVSQSPRYKVAKRGRDVALRCDSISGHVTLYWYRQTLGQGSEVLTYSQSDAQRDKSGRPSGRFSAERPERSVSTLKIQRTEQGDSAVYLCASSPQGASGHKCEQYFGPGTRLTVT.

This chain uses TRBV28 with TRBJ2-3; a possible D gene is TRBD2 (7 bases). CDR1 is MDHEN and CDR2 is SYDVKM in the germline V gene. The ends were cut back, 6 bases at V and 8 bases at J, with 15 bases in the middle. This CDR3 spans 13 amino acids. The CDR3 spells CASRLGGDGTQYF. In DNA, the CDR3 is TGTGCCAGCAGATTAGGGGGGGATGGTACGCAGTATTTT. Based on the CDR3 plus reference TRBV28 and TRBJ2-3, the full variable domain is DVKVTQSSRYLVKRTGEKVFLECVQDMDHENMFWYRQDPGLGLRLIYFSYDVKMKEKGDIPEGYSVSREKKERFSLILESASTNQTSMYLCASRLGGDGTQYFGPGTRLTVL.

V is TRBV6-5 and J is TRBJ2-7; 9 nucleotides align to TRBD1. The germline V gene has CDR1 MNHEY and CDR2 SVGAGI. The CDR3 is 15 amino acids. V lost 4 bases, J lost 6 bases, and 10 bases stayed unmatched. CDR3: CASSSYRGRTGEQYF. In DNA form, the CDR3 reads TGTGCCAGCAGTTCCTACAGGGGGCGCACGGGCGAGCAGTACTTC.

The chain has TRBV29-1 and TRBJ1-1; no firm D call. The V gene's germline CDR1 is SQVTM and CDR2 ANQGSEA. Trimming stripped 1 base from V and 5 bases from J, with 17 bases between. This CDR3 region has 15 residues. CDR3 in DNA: TGCAGCGTTGAAGTACTGGGGAGGCGGTTAACTGAAGCTTTCTTT. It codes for CSVEVLGRRLTEAFF.

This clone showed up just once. The CDR3 spells CAWKSSGGLYYEQYF. In DNA, the CDR3 is TGTGCCTGGAAGTCGTCGGGGGGCTTATACTACGAGCAGTACTTC. The chain couples TRBV30 to TRBJ2-7; D is perhaps TRBD2 (7 bases). The germline V and J ends were trimmed by 4 bases and 3 bases, with 19 bases remaining between them. The CDR3 has 15 residues. Germline CDR1 reads GTSNPN; CDR2 reads SVGIG (reference sequence). Full variable domain (missing parts from reference TRBV30 and TRBJ2-7): SQTIHQWPATLVQPVGSPLSLECTVEGTSNPNLYWYRQAAGRGLQLLFYSVGIGQISSEVPQNLSASRPQDRQFILSSKKLLLSDSGFYLCAWKSSGGLYYEQYFGPGTRLTVT.

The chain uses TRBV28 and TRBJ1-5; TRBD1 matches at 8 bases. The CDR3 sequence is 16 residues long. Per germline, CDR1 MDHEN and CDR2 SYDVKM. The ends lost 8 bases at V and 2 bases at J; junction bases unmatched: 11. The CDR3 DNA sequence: TGTGCCAGCCTATTGGTCGGACAGGGAGGCAATCAGCCCCAGCATTTT. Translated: CASLLVGQGGNQPQHF.

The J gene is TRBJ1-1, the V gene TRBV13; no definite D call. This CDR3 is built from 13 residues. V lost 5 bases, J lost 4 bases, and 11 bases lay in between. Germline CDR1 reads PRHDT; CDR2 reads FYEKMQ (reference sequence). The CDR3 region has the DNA TGTGCCAGCAGCCCTACGTCGAGCACTGAAGCTTTCTTT. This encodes CASSPTSSTEAFF.

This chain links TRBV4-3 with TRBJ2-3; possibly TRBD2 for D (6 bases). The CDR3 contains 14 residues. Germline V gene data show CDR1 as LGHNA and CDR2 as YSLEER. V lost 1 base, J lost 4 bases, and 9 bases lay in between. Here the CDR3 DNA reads TGCGCCAGCAGCCAAGGGCTAGCGCCAGATACGCAGTATTTT. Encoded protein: CASSQGLAPDTQYF.

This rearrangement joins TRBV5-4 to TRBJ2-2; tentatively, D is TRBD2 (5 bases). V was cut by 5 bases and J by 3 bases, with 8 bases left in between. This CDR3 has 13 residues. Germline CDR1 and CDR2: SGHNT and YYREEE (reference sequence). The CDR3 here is CASRRADTGELFF. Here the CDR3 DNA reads TGTGCCAGCAGGCGGGCGGACACCGGGGAGCTGTTTTTT.

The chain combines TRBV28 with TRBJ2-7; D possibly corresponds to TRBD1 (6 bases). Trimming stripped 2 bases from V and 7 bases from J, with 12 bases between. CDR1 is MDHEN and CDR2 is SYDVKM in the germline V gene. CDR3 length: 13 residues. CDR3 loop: CASSLPRGREQYF. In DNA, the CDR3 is TGTGCCAGCAGTTTACCCAGGGGCCGGGAGCAGTACTTC.

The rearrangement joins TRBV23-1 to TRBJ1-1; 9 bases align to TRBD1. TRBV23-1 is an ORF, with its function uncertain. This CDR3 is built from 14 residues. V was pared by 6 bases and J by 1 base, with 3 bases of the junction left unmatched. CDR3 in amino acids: CASRTGGSNTEAFF. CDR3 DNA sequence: TGCGCCAGCAGGACAGGGGGATCGAACACTGAAGCTTTCTTT.